The clone carrying this T cell receptor beta chain was seen only a few times. In the original processing: Amplification from reference gene primers served as the basis for estimated nucleated cell counts. TCRdb's copy holds only in-frame clones and misses some; the assay was immunoSEQ multiplex PCR. The V and J calls and clone size come from that table; D and trimming were worked out from the DNA. Here the sample spans roughly 34,000 clones, roughly 77% being singletons. The data stem from a study of blood T cell repertoires in COVID-19. Study-wide context: COVID-19 samples, acute and convalescent, were from the United States, Italy and Spain. The cDNA or gDNA used as material had been derived from T cells, B-cell-depleted T cells, or PBMCs.

Material: peripheral blood. This clonotype was sampled from a man older than 75 with active or convalescent COVID-19.

The CDR3, as DNA: TGTGCCAGCAGCCAGGGCCTAGCAACCGGTCGAAATCAGCCCCAGCATTTT. This codes for CASSQGLATGRNQPQHF. V and J are TRBV3-1 (or the pseudogene TRBV3-2) and TRBJ1-5; D ambiguous. The CDR3 covers 17 residues. Trimming removed 3 bases from V and 4 bases from J, with 19 bases in between. Germline lookup yields CDR1 LGHDT and CDR2 YNNKEL (reference sequence).